These 9 T cell receptor beta chains share one sample of origin, sequenced in a study of T cell clonality in common variable immunodeficiency. Overall study results and limits: Reportedly, TCR beta sequences from common variable immunodeficiency showed fewer deletions and N-nucleotide insertions.

The assay was immunoSEQ multiplex PCR, and TCRdb's table has in-frame clones only and misses some. The sample presents around 9,200 clones, none singletons. Antigens for these TCRs are unknown. Sequenced sample: peripheral blood mononuclear cells. These receptors were obtained from a human donor with common variable immunodeficiency.

This clone was picked up a small number of times. The CDR3 extends 3 residues past the end of the read, so its final part is completed from the germline J gene. The chain has TRBV6-1 and TRBJ2-7; 9 bases fit TRBD1. This CDR3 region has 16 residues. Unmatched junction bases numbered 13, after V lost 4 bases and J lost 6 bases. Germline V lookup: CDR1 MNHNS, CDR2 SASEGT. Incomplete CDR3 DNA: TGTGCCAGCAGTGGAACCGGGACAGGGAGATCTGGCGAG. Its protein is CASSGTGTGRSGE. The entire CDR3 protein reads CASSGTGTGRSGEQYF.

This clone was detected ten times or more. The sequenced fragment ends 3 residues before the CDR3 boundary, so the rest is inferred from the germline J gene. The chain has TRBV5-1 and TRBJ2-3; 8 nucleotides match TRBD2. The CDR3 length is 14 residues. Germline trimming cut 5 bases from V and 5 bases from J; bases unmatched to any gene: 7. The germline V gene encodes CDR1 SGHRS and CDR2 YFSETQ. The sequenced CDR3 bases are TGCGCCAGCAGAGATGGAGCGGGGGTAGATACG. As protein: CASRDGAGVDT. The entire CDR3 protein is CASRDGAGVDTQYF.

In its sample, this clone was seen many times. With the read ending 3 residues before the CDR3 end, the germline J gene is used to fill in that end. This chain links TRBV20-1 with TRBJ2-2; 8 bases map to TRBD2. The germline V gene encodes CDR1 DFQATT and CDR2 SNEGSKA (reference sequence). V dropped 2 bases and J dropped 3; count of bases not matched to a gene: 2. CDR3 length: 14 amino acids. The sequenced CDR3 bases are TGCAGTGCTAGAACGGGGGGGCACACCGGGGAG. Its translation is CSARTGGHTGE. The whole CDR3 sequence reads CSARTGGHTGELFF.

This clone was recorded many times. The CDR3 end is not reached by the read, which stops 3 residues before it; the germline J gene fills it in. The chain joins TRBV28 to TRBJ1-2; 8 bases map to TRBD1. The junction had 7 bases not matched to a gene; V was cut back by 9 bases and J by 4 bases. This CDR3 is 13 amino acids long. The V gene's germline CDR1 is MDHEN and CDR2 SYDVKM. The chain's CDR3 is CASERTGPYGYTF. Incomplete CDR3 DNA: TGTGCCAGTGAACGGACAGGGCCCTATGGC.

This clone was picked up many times. The sequenced fragment ends 3 residues before the CDR3 boundary, so the rest is inferred from the germline J gene. This sequence joins TRBV19 and TRBJ1-5; TRBD1 might be the D (6 bases). Trimming shortened V by 6 bases and J by 3 bases, and 15 bases separated the two germline ends. This CDR3 has 15 amino acids. CDR1 is LNHDA and CDR2 is SQIVND in the germline V gene (reference sequence). The part of the CDR3 DNA that was read is TGTGCCAGTAGGAACTTGGACAGAAACAATCAGCCC. Its translation is CASRNLDRNNQP. The whole CDR3 is CASRNLDRNNQPQHF.

By share, this clone ranks as medium-sized (0.01 to 0.1%). The sequenced fragment ends 3 residues before the CDR3 boundary, so the rest is inferred from the germline J gene. This chain joins TRBV5-6 and TRBJ1-2, with D perhaps TRBD1 (5 bases). CDR1 is SGHDT and CDR2 is YYEEEE in the germline V gene. Trimming took off 1 base at V and 1 base at J, with 5 bases between the two ends. The CDR3 is 13 residues long. The CDR3 loop reads CASSLQGNYGYTF. The covered CDR3 bases are TGTGCCAGCAGCTTGCAGGGTAACTATGGC. Full variable domain (remainder filled in from reference TRBV5-6 and TRBJ1-2): DAGVTQSPTHLIKTRGQQVTLRCSPKSGHDTVSWYQQALGQGPQFIFQYYEEEERQRGNFPDRFSGHQFPNYSSELNVNALLLGDSALYLCASSLQGNYGYTFGSGTRLTVV.

In this sample, this clone turned up many times. Read coverage stops 3 residues before the CDR3 terminus; the germline J gene supplies the remainder. The gene calls are TRBV5-1 and TRBJ1-1; 7 bases map to TRBD1. There are 17 residues in the CDR3. From germline, CDR1 is SGHRS and CDR2 YFSETQ. The ends lost 1 base at V and 4 bases at J; junction bases unmatched: 13. CDR3 sequence: CASSLRTGAGLGTEAFF. CDR3 DNA, as far as it was read: TGCGCCAGCAGCTTGAGGACAGGTGCCGGGTTGGGCACTGAA.

This clone was recorded many times. The read terminates 3 residues before the CDR3 end, so the remaining end is supplied by the germline J gene. V usage is TRBV28 and J usage is TRBJ1-4; 8 nucleotides align to TRBD1. V gave up 4 bases and J gave up 6 bases; unmatched junction bases: 7. Germline loops: CDR1 MDHEN, CDR2 SYDVKM. This CDR3 has 15 amino acids. The part of the CDR3 DNA that was read is TGTGCCAGCAGTTCATCAGGGGGCTTTTATGAAAAA. Translation gives CASSSSGGFYEK. The CDR3 reads in full as CASSSSGGFYEKLFF.

This clone was found many times. The CDR3 end is not reached by the read, which stops 3 residues before it; the germline J gene fills it in. The V gene is TRBV20-1, the J gene TRBJ2-3; possible D gene TRBD2, 6 bases. Trimming took off 4 bases at V and 4 bases at J, with 15 bases between the two ends. The CDR3 spans 14 residues. The V gene's germline CDR1 is DFQATT and CDR2 SNEGSKA (reference sequence). CDR3 DNA (partial): TGCAGTGCTATGGGTAGCGGTGGGCCAGATACG. It specifies CSAMGSGGPDT. The full CDR3 protein reads CSAMGSGGPDTQYF.